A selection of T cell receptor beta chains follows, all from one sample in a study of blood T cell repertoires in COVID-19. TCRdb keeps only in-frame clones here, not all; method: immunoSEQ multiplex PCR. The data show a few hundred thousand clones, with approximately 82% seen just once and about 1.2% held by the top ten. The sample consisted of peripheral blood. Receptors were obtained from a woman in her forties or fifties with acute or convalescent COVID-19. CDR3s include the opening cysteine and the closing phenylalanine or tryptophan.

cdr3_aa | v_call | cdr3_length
CASSPGQAITYGYTF | TRBV18 | 15
CASSAQSGSPQFF | TRBV7-9 | 13
CASSVLGGYGYTF | TRBV9 | 13
CASSEWASGSYEQYF | TRBV6-1 | 15
CASGRGDYYYGYTF | TRBV12-5 | 14
CSAPVSGRAFF | TRBV20-1 | 11
CASSQDGLRAGGTKMRTQYF | TRBV3-1/TRBV3-2 | 20
CASTPGLANNQPQHF | TRBV19 | 15
CASSPQTGRDSPLHF | TRBV5-1 | 15
CASSLYLRLAGGEDTQYF | TRBV18 | 18
CASSTGRAFIYEQYF | TRBV6-5 | 15